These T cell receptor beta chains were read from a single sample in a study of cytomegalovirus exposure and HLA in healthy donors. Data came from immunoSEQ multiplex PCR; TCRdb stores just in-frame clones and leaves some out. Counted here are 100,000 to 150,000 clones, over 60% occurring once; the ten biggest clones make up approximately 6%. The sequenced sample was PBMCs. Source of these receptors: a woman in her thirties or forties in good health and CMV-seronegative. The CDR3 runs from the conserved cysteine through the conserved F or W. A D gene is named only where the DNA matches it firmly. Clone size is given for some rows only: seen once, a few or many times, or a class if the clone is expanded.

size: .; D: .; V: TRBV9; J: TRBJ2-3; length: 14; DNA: TGTGCCAGCAGCCCAGCCACGAGCGGGGATACGCAGTATTTT; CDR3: CASSPATSGDTQYF
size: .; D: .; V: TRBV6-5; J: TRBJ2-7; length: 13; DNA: TGTGCCAGCAGTTACTCTGGGGGCAGGAGGCAGTACTTC; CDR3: CASSYSGGRRQYF
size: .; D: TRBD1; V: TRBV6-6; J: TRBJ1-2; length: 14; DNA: TGTGCCAGCAGTCCCTCGGGACAGGGATATGGCTACACCTTC; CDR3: CASSPSGQGYGYTF
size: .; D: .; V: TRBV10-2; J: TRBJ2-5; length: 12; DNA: TGCGCCAGCAGTGGAGGGAAAGAGACCCAGTACTTC; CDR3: CASSGGKETQYF
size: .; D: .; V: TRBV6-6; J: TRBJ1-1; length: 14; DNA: TGTGCCAGCAGCCCAGGGGTCCTGAACACTGAAGCTTTCTTT; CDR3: CASSPGVLNTEAFF
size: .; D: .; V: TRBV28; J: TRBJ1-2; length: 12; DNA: TGTGCCAGCAGTCCTCTAGACCGTGGCTACACCTTC; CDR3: CASSPLDRGYTF
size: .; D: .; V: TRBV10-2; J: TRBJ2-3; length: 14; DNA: TGCGCCAGCAGTGAGCGGGAACGCACAGATACGCAGTATTTT; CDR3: CASSERERTDTQYF
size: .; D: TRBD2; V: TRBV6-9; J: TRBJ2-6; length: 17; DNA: TGTGCCAGCCCGGGGGGGCCGCACGGGGAAGGGGCCAACGGCCTGACTTTC; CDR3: CASPGGPHGEGANGLTF
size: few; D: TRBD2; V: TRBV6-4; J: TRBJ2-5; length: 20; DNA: TGTGCCAGCACCACAATACGGAGACTAGCGGGATTACTCTATCAAGAGACCCAGTACTTC; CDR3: CASTTIRRLAGLLYQETQYF
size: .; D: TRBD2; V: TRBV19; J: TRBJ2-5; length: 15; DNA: TGTGCCAGTAGTTTGAGGAGCAATCAGCGGGGGACCCAGTACTTC; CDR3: CASSLRSNQRGTQYF
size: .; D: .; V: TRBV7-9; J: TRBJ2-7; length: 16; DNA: TGTGCCAGCAGCTTAGTTCTGGACAGAGGTTCCTACGAGCAGTACTTC; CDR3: CASSLVLDRGSYEQYF
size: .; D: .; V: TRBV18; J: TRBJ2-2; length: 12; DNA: TGTGCCAGCTCAACAGGGACCGGGGAGCTGTTTTTT; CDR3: CASSTGTGELFF
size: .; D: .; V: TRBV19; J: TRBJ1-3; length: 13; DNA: TGTGCCAGTAGTCCGGGGACAGGAAACACCATATATTTT; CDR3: CASSPGTGNTIYF
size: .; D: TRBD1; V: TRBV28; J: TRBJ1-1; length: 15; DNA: TGTGCCAGCAGTCTCCCGGACAGGGCGAGCACTGAAGCTTTCTTT; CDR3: CASSLPDRASTEAFF
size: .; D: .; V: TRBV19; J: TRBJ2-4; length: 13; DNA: TGTGCCAGTAGTATGGGGGCGGTGTCCGCTCAGTACTTC; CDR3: CASSMGAVSAQYF
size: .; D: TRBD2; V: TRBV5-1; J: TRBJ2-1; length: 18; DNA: TGCGCCAGCACCCATTGGCGAGCGGGAAGTGGGTACTACAATGAGCAGTTCTTC; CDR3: CASTHWRAGSGYYNEQFF
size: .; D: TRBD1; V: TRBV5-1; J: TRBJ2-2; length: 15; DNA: TGCGCCAGCAGCGTTCGACAGGGGGCCCCCGGGGAGCTGTTTTTT; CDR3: CASSVRQGAPGELFF
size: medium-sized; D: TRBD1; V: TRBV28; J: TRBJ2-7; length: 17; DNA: TGTGCCAGCAGTTTATTTGCGTGGGACAGGGCGACGGGCGAGCAGTACTTC; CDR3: CASSLFAWDRATGEQYF
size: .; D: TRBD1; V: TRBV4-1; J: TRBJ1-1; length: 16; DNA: TGCGCCAGCAGCCTGAGGAGTCGGACAGGGGACACTGAAGCTTTCTTT; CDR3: CASSLRSRTGDTEAFF
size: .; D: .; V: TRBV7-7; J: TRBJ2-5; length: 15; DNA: TGTGCTAGCAGCTTTTCCCGGGGCCGGGGGGAGACCCAGTACTTC; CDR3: CASSFSRGRGETQYF
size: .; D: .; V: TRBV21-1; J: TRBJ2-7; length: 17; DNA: TGTGCCAGCAGCGCAATTGAAAGGGGGCAGGGGGCGCGTGAGCAGTACTTC; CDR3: CASSAIERGQGAREQYF
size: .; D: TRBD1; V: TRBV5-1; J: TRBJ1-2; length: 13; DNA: TGCGCCAGCAGCTTGGACAGGGGTGATGGCTACACCTTC; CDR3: CASSLDRGDGYTF
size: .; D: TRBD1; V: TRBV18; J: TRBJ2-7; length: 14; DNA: TGTGCCAGCTCACCGGACAGGGGCCCGTACGAGCAGTACTTC; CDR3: CASSPDRGPYEQYF
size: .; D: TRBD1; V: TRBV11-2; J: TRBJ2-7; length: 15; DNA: TGTGCCAGCAGCTCGACAGGGACACTCTCCTACGAGCAGTACTTC; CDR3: CASSSTGTLSYEQYF